Listed below are T cell receptor beta chains from one sample, sequenced in a study of Graves' ophthalmopathy and Graves' hyperthyroidism. TCRdb independently ran MiXCR on the multiplex PCR reads; one entry per CDR3 protein. The data contain about 700,000 distinct CDR3 sequences, roughly two fifths of them singletons. Specimen: peripheral blood. The receptor source for this set is an adult man with Graves' ophthalmopathy. Each CDR3 is given with its conserved first and last residue. The D gene is left open where the match is weak. The size entry is marked missing in some rows and otherwise reads once, few, many or a size class.

D gene | clone size | J gene | V gene | CDR3 DNA | CDR3 protein
- | few | TRBJ1-2 | TRBV5-4 | TGTGCCAGCAGCTTGCGGGGGGCCGAAAACTATGGCTACACCTTC | CASSLRGAENYGYTF
TRBD2 | - | TRBJ2-7 | TRBV29-1 | TGCAGCGTAGGTAGCGGGGGGCGCTACGAGCAGTACTTC | CSVGSGGRYEQYF
- | few | TRBJ1-5 | TRBV7-2 | TGTGCCAGCAGTTACTCGGCGAATAGCAATCAGCCCCAGCATTTT | CASSYSANSNQPQHF
- | many | TRBJ2-5 | TRBV20-1 | TGCAGTGCTGGGACGGATATGGAAGAGACCCAGTACTTC | CSAGTDMEETQYF
- | - | TRBJ2-2 | TRBV7-9 | TGTGCCAGCAGCCTACCCGTTGGGAACACCGGGGAGCTGTTTTTT | CASSLPVGNTGELFF
- | - | TRBJ2-7 | TRBV5-5 | TGTGCCAGCAGCTTGTTCACAGGGTTCAACGAGCAGTACTTC | CASSLFTGFNEQYF
TRBD2 | - | TRBJ2-7 | TRBV11-2 | TGTGCCAGCTCACCAAATCAGGGAGGGACCTACGAGCAGTACTTC | CASSPNQGGTYEQYF
- | - | TRBJ1-1 | TRBV2 | TGTGCCAGCAGTGAATGGGCTCCGAACACTGAAGCTCTCTTT | CASSEWAPNTEALF
- | - | TRBJ2-6 | TRBV24-1 | TGTGCCACCATGGCTTCTGGGGCCAACGTCCTGACTTTC | CATMASGANVLTF
TRBD1 | - | TRBJ1-2 | TRBV11-1 | TGTGCCAGCAGCATCCTCAACCGGGGACAGGGGGCCTCTGGCTACACCTTC | CASSILNRGQGASGYTF
- | few | TRBJ2-5 | TRBV6-5 | TGTGCCAGCTTAACAGGGGGGGACCAAGAGACCCAGTACTTC | CASLTGGDQETQYF
- | many | TRBJ1-5 | TRBV19 | TGTGCCAGGGGGTCGGCGCGGGACGGGAGACAGCCCCAGCATTTT | CARGSARDGRQPQHF
TRBD2 | - | TRBJ2-5 | TRBV5-1 | TGCGCCAGCAGCTTGGCCCGAGCGGGGGAGACCCAGTACTTC | CASSLARAGETQYF
TRBD2 | - | TRBJ2-2 | TRBV5-1 | TGCGCCAGCAGCTTGGCCCTGGGACTAGCGGGAGGTCGGAACACCGGGGAGCTGTTTTTT | CASSLALGLAGGRNTGELFF
- | many | TRBJ2-5 | TRBV7-6 | TGTGCCAGCAGCTTAGGGTCGTTTCGGGGGCACGAGACCCAGTACTTC | CASSLGSFRGHETQYF
TRBD1 | many | TRBJ1-6 | TRBV7-9 | TGTGCCAGCAGCTCGACACCGGGACAGGATAATTCACCCCTCCACTTT | CASSSTPGQDNSPLHF
- | few | TRBJ2-5 | TRBV5-6 | TGTGCCAGCAGTCAAACCCACCGAGGAGGCGAGACCCAGTACTTC | CASSQTHRGGETQYF
- | few | TRBJ1-2 | TRBV6-6 | TGTGCCAGCAGTACTAAGGGTGGTGGGACTTATGGCTACACCTTC | CASSTKGGGTYGYTF
- | - | TRBJ1-5 | TRBV24-1 | TGTGCCAGCTCACCTGGGACACCAGAACAGCCCCAGCATTTT | CASSPGTPEQPQHF
- | - | TRBJ2-7 | TRBV7-9 | TGTGCCAGCAGCTTAGGCAATGGGGGGCGTTACTCCTACGAGCAGTACTTC | CASSLGNGGRYSYEQYF
- | - | TRBJ2-3 | TRBV20-1 | TGCAGTCCGTCTCTGGGGACAGGGACTAGCCGGGATACGCAGTATTTT | CSPSLGTGTSRDTQYF
TRBD2 | many | TRBJ2-7 | TRBV9 | TGTGCCAGCAGCGTAGGAGGGAGGGCCGACGAGCAGTACTTC | CASSVGGRADEQYF